The subject of this entry is one T cell receptor beta chain. Its specificity is unknown. The sample belongs to a study of cytomegalovirus exposure and HLA in healthy donors. Study-level findings and limits: Differences between HLA loci emerged in a later analysis of TCR association rates, with DRB1 most and HLA-C fewest. Evidence from a later analysis indicated that most CMV-associated TCR beta chains looked HLA-restricted. In an earlier analysis, in approximately 570 donors, most V segments appeared productive either ~90% or ~30% of the time.

This CDR3 spans 14 amino acids. V lost 6 bases and J lost 5; bases outside the gene matches: 3. Germline lookup yields CDR1 MNHEY and CDR2 SVGAGI. The primer mix had 60 Vbeta and 13 Jbeta primers. TCRdb's copy holds only in-frame clones and misses some; the assay was immunoSEQ multiplex PCR. Of 150,000 to 200,000 clones listed, around 83% are singletons. The sequencing sample was made of PBMCs. The TCR comes from a man in his forties or fifties in good health and CMV-seropositive. V and J are TRBV6-5 and TRBJ1-6, with TRBD1 matching 8 bases. CDR3 in amino acids: CASRRGQDNSPLHF. In DNA, the CDR3 is TGTGCCAGCAGGCGGGGACAGGATAATTCACCCCTCCACTTT.